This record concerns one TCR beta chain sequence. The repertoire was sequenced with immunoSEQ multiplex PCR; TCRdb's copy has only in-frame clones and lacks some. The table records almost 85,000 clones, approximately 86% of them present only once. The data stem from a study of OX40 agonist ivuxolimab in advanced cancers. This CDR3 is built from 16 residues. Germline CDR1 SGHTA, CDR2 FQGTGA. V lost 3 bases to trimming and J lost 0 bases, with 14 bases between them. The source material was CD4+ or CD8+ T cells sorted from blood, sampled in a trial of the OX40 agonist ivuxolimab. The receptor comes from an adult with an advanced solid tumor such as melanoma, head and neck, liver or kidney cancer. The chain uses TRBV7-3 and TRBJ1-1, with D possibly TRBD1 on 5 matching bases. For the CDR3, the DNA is TGTGCCAGCAGCTTGACCCATTCGGGGGTGAACACTGAAGCTTTCTTT. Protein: CASSLTHSGVNTEAFF.